The subject of this entry is one TCR beta chain. Its antigen remains unknown. Germline CDR1 reads MGHDK; CDR2 reads SYGVNS. The CDR3 is 15 amino acids. The V gene lost 5 bases and the J gene lost 5 bases, with 18 bases spanning the gap. The multiple sclerosis control cohort comprised treatment-naive individuals presenting with stable or active relapsing-remitting disease. The entry originates in a study of CD8 T cells in Susac syndrome. cDNA came from roughly 0.5 to 1 ug RNA primed by random hexamers. Multiplex immunoSEQ PCR targeted 54 Vbeta and 13 Jbeta TCR beta segments. Each CDR3 protein gets one entry after TCRdb re-called the immunoSEQ multiplex PCR reads with MiXCR. The table lists roughly 120,000 distinct CDR3 sequences, 85% to 95% of them singletons. Points from the study as a whole: Only a relatively small number of individuals were included in the TCR sequencing and HLA analysis.

Sequenced sample: CD4+ T cells from PBMCs. J is TRBJ2-5 and V is TRBV25-1; D unclear. The sequence came from a human donor with multiple sclerosis. The CDR3 DNA follows: TGTGCCAGCAGTTCCCTCAGTTCGGACGTGGAGACCCAGTACTTC. This codes for CASSSLSSDVETQYF. The full variable domain, in which reference TRBV25-1 and TRBJ2-5 provide the parts outside the CDR3, is EADIYQTPRYLVIGTGKKITLECSQTMGHDKMYWYQQDPGMELHLIHYSYGVNSTEKGDLSSESTVSRIRTEHFPLTLESARPSHTSQYLCASSSLSSDVETQYFGPGTRLLVL.